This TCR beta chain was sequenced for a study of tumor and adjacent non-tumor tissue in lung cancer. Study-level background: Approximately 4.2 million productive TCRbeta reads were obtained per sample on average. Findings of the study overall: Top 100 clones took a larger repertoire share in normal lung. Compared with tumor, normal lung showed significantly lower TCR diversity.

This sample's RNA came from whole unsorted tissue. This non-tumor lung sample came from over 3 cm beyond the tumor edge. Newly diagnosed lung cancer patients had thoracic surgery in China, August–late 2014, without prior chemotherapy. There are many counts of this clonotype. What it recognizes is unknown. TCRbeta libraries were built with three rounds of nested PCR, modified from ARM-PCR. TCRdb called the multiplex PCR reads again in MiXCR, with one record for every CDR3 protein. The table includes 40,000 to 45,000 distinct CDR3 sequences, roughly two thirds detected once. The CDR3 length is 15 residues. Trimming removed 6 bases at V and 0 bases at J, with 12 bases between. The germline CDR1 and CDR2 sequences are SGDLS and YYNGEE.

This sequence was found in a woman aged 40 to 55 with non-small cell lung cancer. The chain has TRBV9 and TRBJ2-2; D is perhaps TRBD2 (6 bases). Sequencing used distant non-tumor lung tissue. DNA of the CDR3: TGTGCCAGCAAGGAGGGAGGAGCGAACACCGGGGAGCTGTTTTTT. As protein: CASKEGGANTGELFF.